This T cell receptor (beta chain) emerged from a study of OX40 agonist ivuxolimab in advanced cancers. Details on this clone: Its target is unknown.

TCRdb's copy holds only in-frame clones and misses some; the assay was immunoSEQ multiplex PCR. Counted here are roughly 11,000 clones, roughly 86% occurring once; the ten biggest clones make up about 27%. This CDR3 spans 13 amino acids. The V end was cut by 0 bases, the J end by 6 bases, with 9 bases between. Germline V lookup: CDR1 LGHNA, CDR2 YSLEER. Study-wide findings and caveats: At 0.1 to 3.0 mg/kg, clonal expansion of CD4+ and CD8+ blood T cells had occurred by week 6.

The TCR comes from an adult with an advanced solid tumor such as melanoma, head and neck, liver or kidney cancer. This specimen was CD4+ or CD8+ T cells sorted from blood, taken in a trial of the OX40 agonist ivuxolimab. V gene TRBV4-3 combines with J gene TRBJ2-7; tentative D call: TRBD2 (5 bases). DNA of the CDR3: TGCGCCAGCAGCCAAGACGAAGGGAGCGAGCAGTACTTC. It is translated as CASSQDEGSEQYF.